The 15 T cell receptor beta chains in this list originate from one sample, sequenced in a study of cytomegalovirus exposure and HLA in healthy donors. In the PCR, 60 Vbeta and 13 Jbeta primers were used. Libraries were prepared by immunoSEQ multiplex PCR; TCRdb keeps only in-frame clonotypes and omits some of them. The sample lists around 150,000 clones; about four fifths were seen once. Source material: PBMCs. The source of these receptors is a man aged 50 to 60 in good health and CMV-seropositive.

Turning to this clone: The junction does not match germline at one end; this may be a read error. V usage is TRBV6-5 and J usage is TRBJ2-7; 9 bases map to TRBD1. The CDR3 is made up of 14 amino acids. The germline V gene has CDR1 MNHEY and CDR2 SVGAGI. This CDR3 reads CASRSTGGSYGQYF. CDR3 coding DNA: TGTGCCAGCAGATCGACAGGGGGATCCTACGGGCAGTACTTC.

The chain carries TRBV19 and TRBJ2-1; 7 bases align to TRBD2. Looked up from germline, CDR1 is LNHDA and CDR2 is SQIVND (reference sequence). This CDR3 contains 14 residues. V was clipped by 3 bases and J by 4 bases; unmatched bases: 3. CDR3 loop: CASSMSSGYNEQFF. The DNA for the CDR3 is TGTGCCAGTAGTATGTCTAGCGGATACAATGAGCAGTTCTTC.

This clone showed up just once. CDR3: CASSQGTVSQPQHF. The CDR3 bases are TGCGCCAGCAGCCAGGGGACAGTAAGTCAGCCCCAGCATTTT. V gene TRBV4-3 combines with J gene TRBJ1-5; 7 nucleotides agree with TRBD1. The J segment lost 6 bases and the V segment lost 3 bases, leaving 5 bases of the junction unmatched. This CDR3 has 14 residues. CDR1 is LGHNA, CDR2 YSLEER, per germline.

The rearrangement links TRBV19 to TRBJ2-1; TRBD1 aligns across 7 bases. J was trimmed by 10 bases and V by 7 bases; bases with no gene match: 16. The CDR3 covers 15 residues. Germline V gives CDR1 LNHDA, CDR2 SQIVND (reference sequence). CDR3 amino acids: CASTRMKGAGLEQFF. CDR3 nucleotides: TGTGCCAGTACCCGAATGAAGGGGGCCGGCCTAGAGCAGTTCTTC.

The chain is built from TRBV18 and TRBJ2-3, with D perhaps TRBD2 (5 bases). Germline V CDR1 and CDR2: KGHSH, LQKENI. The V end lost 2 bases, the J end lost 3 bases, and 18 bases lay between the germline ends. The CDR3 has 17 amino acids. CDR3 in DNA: TGTGCCAGCTCACCAGCACTAGGCGTGGCGGGTACAGATACGCAGTATTTT. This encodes CASSPALGVAGTDTQYF.

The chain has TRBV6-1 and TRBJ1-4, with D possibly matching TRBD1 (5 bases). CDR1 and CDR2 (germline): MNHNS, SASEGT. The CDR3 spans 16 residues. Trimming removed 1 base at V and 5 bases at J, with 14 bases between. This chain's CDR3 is CASSEGQGIGNEKLFF. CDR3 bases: TGTGCCAGCAGTGAAGGGCAGGGAATAGGGAATGAAAAACTGTTTTTT.

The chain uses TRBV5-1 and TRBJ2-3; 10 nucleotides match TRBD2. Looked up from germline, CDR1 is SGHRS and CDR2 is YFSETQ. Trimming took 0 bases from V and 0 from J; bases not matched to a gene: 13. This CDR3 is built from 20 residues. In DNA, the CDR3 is TGCGCCAGCAGCTTGGGGGCTAGCGGGGGTAGCGTTTGGAGCACAGATACGCAGTATTTT. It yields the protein CASSLGASGGSVWSTDTQYF.

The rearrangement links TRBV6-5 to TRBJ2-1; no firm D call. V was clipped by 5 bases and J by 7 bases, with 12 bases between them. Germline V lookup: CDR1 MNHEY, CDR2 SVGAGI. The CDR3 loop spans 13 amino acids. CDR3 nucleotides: TGTGCCAGCAGTATGTGGGCGAAAAATGAGCAGTTCTTC. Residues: CASSMWAKNEQFF.

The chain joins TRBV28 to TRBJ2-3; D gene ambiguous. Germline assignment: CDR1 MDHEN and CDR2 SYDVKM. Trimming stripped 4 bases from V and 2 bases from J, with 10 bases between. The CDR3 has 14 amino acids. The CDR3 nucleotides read TGTGCCAGCAGTTCCGCGGAGAACACAGATACGCAGTATTTT. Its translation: CASSSAENTDTQYF.

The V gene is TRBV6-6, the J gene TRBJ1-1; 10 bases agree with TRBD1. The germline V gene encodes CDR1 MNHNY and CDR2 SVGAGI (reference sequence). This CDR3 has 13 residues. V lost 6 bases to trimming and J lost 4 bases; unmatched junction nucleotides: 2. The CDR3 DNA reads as TGTGCCAGCAGGGGGACAGGGGCCACTGAAGCTTTCTTT. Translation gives CASRGTGATEAFF.

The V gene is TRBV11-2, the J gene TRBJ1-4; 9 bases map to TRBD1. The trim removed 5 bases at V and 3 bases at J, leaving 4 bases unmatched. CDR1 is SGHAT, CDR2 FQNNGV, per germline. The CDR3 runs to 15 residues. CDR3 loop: CASSLTGGPNEKLFF. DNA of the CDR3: TGTGCCAGCAGCCTTACAGGGGGCCCTAATGAAAAACTGTTTTTT. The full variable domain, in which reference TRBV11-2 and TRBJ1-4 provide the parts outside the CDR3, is EAGVAQSPRYKIIEKRQSVAFWCNPISGHATLYWYQQILGQGPKLLIQFQNNGVVDDSQLPKDRFSAERLKGVDSTLKIQPAKLEDSAVYLCASSLTGGPNEKLFFGSGTQLSVL.

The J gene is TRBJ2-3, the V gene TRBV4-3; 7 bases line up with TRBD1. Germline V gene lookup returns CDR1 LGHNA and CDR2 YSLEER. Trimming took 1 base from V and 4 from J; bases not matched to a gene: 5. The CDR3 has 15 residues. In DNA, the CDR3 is TGCGCCAGCAGCCAAGTCGGAACAGGGGCAGATACGCAGTATTTT. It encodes CASSQVGTGADTQYF.

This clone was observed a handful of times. The DNA of the CDR3 is TGCGCCAGCAGCACTAGCGGGAGAGCAGATACGCAGTATTTT. It specifies CASSTSGRADTQYF. The rearrangement links TRBV5-1 to TRBJ2-3; TRBD2 aligns across 11 bases. With V trimmed by 4 bases and J by 4 bases, 2 bases remained unmatched. This CDR3 spans 14 amino acids. The germline CDR1 and CDR2 sequences are SGHRS and YFSETQ.

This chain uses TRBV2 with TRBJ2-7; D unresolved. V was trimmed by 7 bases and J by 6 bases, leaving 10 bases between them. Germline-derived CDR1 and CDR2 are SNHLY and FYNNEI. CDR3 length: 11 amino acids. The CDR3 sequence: CASIMASEQYF. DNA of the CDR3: TGTGCCAGCATAATGGCCTCCGAGCAGTACTTC.

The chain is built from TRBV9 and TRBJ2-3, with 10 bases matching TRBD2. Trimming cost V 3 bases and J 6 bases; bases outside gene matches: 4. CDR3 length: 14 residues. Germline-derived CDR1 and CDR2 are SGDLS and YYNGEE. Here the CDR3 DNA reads TGTGCCAGCAGCGCTCCGGGACTAGCGGATACGCAGTATTTT. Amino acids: CASSAPGLADTQYF.